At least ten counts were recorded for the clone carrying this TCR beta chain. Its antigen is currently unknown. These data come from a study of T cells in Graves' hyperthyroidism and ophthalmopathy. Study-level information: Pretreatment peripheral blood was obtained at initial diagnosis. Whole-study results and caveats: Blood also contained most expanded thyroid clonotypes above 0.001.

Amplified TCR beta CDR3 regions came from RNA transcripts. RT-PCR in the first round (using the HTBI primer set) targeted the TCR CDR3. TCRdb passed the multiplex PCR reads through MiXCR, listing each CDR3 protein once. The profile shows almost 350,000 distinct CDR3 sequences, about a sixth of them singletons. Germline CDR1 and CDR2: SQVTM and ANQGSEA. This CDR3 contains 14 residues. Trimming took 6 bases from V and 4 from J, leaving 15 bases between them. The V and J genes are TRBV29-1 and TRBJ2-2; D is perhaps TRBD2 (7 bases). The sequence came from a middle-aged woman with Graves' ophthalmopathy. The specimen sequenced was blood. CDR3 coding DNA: TGCAGCGTGTCGGGGGGCGGAACCACCGGGGAGCTGTTTTTT. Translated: CSVSGGGTTGELFF.